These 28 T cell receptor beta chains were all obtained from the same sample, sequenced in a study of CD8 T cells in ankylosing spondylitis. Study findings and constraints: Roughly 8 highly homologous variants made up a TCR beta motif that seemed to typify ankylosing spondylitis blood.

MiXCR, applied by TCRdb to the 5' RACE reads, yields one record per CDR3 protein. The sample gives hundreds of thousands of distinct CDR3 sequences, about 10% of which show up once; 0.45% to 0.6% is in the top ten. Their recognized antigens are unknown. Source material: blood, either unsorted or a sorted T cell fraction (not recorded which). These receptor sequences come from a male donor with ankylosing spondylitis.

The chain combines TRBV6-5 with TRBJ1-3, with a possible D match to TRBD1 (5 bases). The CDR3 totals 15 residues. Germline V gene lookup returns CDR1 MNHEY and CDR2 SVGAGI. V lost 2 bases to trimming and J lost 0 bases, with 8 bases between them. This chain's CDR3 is CASSYRGSSGNTIYF. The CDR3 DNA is TGTGCCAGCAGTTACCGGGGGTCCTCTGGAAACACCATATATTTT.

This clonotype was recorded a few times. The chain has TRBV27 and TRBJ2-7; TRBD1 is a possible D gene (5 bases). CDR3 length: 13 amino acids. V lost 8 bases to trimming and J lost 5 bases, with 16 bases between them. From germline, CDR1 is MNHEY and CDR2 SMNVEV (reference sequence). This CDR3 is CASGRQYPDEQYF. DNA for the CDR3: TGTGCCAGCGGTAGACAGTACCCTGACGAGCAGTACTTC.

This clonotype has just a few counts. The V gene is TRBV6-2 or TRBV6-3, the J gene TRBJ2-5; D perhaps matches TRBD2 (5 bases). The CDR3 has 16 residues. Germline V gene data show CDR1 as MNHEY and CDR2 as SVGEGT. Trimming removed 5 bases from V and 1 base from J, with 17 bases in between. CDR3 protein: CASSDPPGVRQETQYF. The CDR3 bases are TGTGCCAGCAGTGACCCCCCCGGGGTCCGCCAAGAGACCCAGTACTTC.

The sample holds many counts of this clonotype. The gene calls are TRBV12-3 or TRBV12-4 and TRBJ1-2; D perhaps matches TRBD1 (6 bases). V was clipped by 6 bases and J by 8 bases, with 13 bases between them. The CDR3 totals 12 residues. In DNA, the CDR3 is TGTGCCAGCAGCTTTAGGGGGGACGGCTACACCTTC. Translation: CASSFRGDGYTF.

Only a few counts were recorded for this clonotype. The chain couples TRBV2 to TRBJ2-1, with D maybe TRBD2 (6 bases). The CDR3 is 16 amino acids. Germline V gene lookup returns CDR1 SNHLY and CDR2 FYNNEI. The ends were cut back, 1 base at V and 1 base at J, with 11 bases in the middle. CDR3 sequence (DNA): TGTGCCAGCAGTGAAGATGGGACTTCTTCCTACAATGAGCAGTTCTTC. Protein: CASSEDGTSSYNEQFF.

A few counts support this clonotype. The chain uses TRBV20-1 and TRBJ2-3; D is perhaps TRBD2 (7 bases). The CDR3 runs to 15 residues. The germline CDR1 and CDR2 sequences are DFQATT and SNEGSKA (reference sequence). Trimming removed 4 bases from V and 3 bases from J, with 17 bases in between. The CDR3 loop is CSATDGGGPTDTQYF. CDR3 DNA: TGCAGTGCTACAGATGGGGGGGGGCCTACAGATACGCAGTATTTT.

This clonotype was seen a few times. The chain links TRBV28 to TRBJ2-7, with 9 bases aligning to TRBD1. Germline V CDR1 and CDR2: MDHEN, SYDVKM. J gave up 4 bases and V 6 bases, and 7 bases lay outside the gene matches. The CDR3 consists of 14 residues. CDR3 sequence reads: CASSFGTGTYEQYF. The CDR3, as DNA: TGTGCCAGCAGCTTCGGGACAGGGACATACGAGCAGTACTTC.

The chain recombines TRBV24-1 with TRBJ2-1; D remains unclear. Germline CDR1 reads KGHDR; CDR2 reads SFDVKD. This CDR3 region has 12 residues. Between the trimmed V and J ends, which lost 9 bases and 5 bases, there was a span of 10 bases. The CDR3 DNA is TGTGCCACCTCGCACGACAACAATGAGCAGTTCTTC. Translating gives CATSHDNNEQFF.

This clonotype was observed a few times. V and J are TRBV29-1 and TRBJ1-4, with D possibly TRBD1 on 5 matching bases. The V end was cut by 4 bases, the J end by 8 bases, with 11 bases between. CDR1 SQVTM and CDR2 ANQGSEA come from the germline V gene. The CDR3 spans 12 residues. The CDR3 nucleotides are TGCAGCGTTGGGAGGGGAGGAGAAAAACTGTTTTTT. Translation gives CSVGRGGEKLFF.

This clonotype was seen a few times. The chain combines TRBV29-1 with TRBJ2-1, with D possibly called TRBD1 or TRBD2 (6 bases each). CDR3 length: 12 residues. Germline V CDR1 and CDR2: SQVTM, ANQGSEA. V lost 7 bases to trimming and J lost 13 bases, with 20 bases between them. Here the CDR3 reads CSAEWGRDGQFF. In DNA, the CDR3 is TGCAGCGCCGAGTGGGGGCGGGATGGTCAGTTCTTC.

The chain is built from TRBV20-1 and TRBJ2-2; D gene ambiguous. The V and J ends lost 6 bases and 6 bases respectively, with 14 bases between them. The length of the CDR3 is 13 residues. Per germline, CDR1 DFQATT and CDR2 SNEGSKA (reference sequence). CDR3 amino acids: CSAPRGAAGELFF. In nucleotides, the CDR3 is TGCAGTGCCCCGCGTGGCGCGGCCGGGGAGCTGTTTTTT.

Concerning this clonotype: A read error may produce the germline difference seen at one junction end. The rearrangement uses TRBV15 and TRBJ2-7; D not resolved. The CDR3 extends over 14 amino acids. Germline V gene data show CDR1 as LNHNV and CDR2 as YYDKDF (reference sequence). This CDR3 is CAISREYQPYEQYF. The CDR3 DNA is TGTGCCATCAGCAGAGAATACCAGCCCTACGAGCAGTACTTC.

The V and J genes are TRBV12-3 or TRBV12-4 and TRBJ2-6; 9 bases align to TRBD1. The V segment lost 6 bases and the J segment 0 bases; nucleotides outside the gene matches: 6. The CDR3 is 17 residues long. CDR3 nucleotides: TGTGCCAGCAGCTGGGACAGGGTGAACTCTGGGGCCAACGTCCTGACTTTC. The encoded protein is CASSWDRVNSGANVLTF.

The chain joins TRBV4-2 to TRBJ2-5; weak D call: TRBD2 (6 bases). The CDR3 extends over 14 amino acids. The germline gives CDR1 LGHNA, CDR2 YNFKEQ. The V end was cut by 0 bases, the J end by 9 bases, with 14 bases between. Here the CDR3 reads CASSQDWDPGAQYF. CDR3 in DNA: TGTGCCAGCAGCCAAGATTGGGACCCGGGGGCCCAGTACTTC.

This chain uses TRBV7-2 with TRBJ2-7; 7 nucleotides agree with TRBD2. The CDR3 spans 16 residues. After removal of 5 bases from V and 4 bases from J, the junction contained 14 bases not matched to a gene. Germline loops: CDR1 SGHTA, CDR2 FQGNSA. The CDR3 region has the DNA TGTGCCAGCAGCCCCCAGTCGGGGGGTACTGTATACGAGCAGTACTTC. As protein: CASSPQSGGTVYEQYF. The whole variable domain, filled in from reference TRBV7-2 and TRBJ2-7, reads GAGVSQSPSNKVTEKGKDVELRCDPISGHTALYWYRQSLGQGLEFLIYFQGNSAPDKSGLPSDRFSAERTGGSVSTLTIQRTQQEDSAVYLCASSPQSGGTVYEQYFGPGTRLTVT.

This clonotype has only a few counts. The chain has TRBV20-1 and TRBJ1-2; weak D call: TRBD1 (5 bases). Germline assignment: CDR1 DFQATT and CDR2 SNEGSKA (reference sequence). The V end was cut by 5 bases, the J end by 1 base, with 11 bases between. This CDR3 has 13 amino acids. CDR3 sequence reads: CSAFRGGNYGYTF. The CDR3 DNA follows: TGCAGTGCTTTCCGTGGGGGTAACTATGGCTACACCTTC.

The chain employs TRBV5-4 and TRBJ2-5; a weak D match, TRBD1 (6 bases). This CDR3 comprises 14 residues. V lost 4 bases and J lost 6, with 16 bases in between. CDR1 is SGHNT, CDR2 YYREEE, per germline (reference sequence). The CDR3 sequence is CASSTQTGAKTQYF. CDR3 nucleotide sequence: TGTGCCAGCAGCACCCAGACAGGAGCGAAGACCCAGTACTTC.

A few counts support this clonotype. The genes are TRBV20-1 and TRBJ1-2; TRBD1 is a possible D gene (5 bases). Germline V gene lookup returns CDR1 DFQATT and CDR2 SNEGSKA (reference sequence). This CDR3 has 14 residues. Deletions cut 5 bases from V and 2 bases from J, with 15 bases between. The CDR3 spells CSAPVAGRNYGYTF. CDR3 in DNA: TGCAGTGCTCCCGTCGCAGGGAGGAACTATGGCTACACCTTC.

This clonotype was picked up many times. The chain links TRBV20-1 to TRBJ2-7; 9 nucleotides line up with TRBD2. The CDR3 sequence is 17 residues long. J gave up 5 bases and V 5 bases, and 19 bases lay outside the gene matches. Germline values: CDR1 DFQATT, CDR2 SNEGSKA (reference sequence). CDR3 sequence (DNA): TGCAGTGCTGCTGGAAGCATAGCGGGAGTCGTTTTCGACGAGCAGTACTTC. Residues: CSAAGSIAGVVFDEQYF.

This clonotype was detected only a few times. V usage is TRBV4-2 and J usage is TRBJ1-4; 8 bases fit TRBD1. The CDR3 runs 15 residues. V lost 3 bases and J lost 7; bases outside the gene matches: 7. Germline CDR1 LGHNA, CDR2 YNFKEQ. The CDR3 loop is CASSHLNRGGEKLFF. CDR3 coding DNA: TGTGCCAGCAGCCACCTCAACAGGGGGGGTGAAAAACTGTTTTTT.

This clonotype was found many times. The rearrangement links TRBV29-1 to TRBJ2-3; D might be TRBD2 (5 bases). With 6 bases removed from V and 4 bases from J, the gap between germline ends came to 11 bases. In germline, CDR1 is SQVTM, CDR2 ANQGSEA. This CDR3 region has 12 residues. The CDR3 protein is CSVARGSDTQYF. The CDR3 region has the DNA TGCAGCGTCGCCCGGGGTTCAGATACGCAGTATTTT.

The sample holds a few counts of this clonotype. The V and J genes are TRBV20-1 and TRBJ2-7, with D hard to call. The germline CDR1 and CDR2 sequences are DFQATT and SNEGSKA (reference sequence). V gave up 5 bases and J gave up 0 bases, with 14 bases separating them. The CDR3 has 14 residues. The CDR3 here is CSASPATTSYEQYF. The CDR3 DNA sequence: TGCAGTGCTTCTCCGGCCACAACCTCCTACGAGCAGTACTTC.

The CDR3 DNA follows: TGCAGTGCTGGGGATGAGAGGTCCTACAATGAGCAGTTCTTC. Its translation is CSAGDERSYNEQFF. The chain recombines TRBV20-1 with TRBJ2-1; D is undetermined. Germline V lookup: CDR1 DFQATT, CDR2 SNEGSKA (reference sequence). The CDR3 is 14 amino acids. Between the trimmed V and J ends, which lost 5 bases and 1 base, there was a span of 12 bases.

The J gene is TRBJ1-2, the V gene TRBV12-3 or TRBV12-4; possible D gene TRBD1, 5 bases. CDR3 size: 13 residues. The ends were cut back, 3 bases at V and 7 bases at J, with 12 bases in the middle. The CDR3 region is CASSFRQGGGYTF. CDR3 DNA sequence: TGTGCCAGCAGTTTTAGGCAGGGTGGTGGCTACACCTTC.

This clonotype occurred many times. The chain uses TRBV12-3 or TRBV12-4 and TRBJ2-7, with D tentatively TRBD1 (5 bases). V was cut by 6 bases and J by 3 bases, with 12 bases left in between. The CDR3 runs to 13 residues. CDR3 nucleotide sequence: TGTGCCAGCAGACCAGGGTTGCGCTACGAGCAGTACTTC. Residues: CASRPGLRYEQYF.

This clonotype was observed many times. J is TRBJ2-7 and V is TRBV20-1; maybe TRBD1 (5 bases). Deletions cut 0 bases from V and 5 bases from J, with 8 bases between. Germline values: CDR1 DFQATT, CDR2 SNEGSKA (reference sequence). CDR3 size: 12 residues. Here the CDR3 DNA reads TGCAGTGCTAGAGATCGCAGGGACGAGCAGTACTTC. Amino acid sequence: CSARDRRDEQYF.

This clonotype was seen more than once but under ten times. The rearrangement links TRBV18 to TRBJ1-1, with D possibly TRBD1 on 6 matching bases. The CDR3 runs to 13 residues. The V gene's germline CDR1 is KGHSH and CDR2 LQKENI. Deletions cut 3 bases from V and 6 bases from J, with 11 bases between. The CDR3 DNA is TGTGCCAGCTCACCGGGGGGGGCTGCTGAAGCTTTCTTT. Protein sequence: CASSPGGAAEAFF.

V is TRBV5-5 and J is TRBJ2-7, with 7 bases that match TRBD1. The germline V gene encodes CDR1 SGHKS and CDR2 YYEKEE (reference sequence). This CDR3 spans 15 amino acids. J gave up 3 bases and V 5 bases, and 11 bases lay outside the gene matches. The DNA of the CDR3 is TGTGCCAGCAGGGCTGCCGGGACAGTAGACTACGAGCAGTACTTC. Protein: CASRAAGTVDYEQYF.